Following are 11 T cell receptor beta chains from one sample sequenced in a study of T cells in Graves' hyperthyroidism and ophthalmopathy. Amplification yielded TCR beta CDR3 regions, with RNA transcripts as the source. The TCR CDR3 first-round RT-PCR relied on the HTBI primer set. MiXCR, applied by TCRdb to the multiplex PCR reads, yields one record per CDR3 protein. The top ten clones hold roughly 50% of a sample with 450,000 to 600,000 distinct CDR3 sequences, nearly 20% of them seen once. The sequencing input was blood. These receptors were obtained from a man aged 35 to 55 with Graves' ophthalmopathy.

This clonotype has more than one count but fewer than ten. The V and J genes are TRBV5-1 and TRBJ2-6; D unclear. V shed 7 bases and J shed 6 bases, with 11 bases lying between them. Looked up from germline, CDR1 is SGHRS and CDR2 is YFSETQ. The length of the CDR3 is 13 residues. The CDR3 here is CASQMGSANVLTF. In DNA, the CDR3 is TGCGCCAGCCAGATGGGATCGGCCAACGTCCTGACTTTC.

The CDR3 region has the DNA TGTGCCAGCACCGCCTCTGGAAACACCATATATTTT. Translation: CASTASGNTIYF. The chain joins TRBV12-3 or TRBV12-4 to TRBJ1-3, with D hard to call. The CDR3 runs to 12 residues. V lost 7 bases and J lost 0, with 4 bases in between.

This clonotype came up a few times. This rearrangement joins TRBV29-1 to TRBJ2-1, with a possible D match to TRBD2 (5 bases). Deletions cut 4 bases from V and 10 bases from J, with 14 bases between. The germline V gene has CDR1 SQVTM and CDR2 ANQGSEA. CDR3 length: 12 amino acids. The chain's CDR3 is CSVGTGLAEQFF. The CDR3 nucleotides are TGCAGCGTTGGGACCGGACTCGCCGAGCAGTTCTTC.

This clonotype appeared many times. The chain links TRBV28 to TRBJ2-3; D perhaps matches TRBD1 (6 bases). Trimming stripped 1 base from V and 0 bases from J, with 14 bases between. The germline V gene encodes CDR1 MDHEN and CDR2 SYDVKM. The CDR3 totals 17 residues. CDR3 loop: CASSLLKGTLSTDTQYF. CDR3 sequence (DNA): TGTGCCAGCAGTTTATTGAAGGGGACACTTAGCACAGATACGCAGTATTTT.

The sample holds many counts of this clonotype. The rearrangement joins TRBV2 to TRBJ1-1; 8 nucleotides line up with TRBD1. The V gene end was trimmed by 6 bases and the J gene end by 1 base; junction bases not matched to a gene: 1. The CDR3 is 13 amino acids. Germline values: CDR1 SNHLY, CDR2 FYNNEI. DNA for the CDR3: TGTGCCAGCAGGACAGGGGAGAACACTGAAGCTTTCTTT. It yields the protein CASRTGENTEAFF.

This chain uses TRBV9 with TRBJ2-1; 9 positions match TRBD1. The CDR3 loop spans 18 amino acids. CDR1 SGDLS and CDR2 YYNGEE come from the germline V gene. J gave up 0 bases and V 7 bases, and 14 bases lay outside the gene matches. The CDR3 region has the DNA TGTGCCAGCGAACCGGGACAGGGAGGACAGAGCTCCTACAATGAGCAGTTCTTC. This codes for CASEPGQGGQSSYNEQFF. Filled out from reference TRBV9 and TRBJ2-1, the complete variable domain reads DSGVTQTPKHLITATGQRVTLRCSPRSGDLSVYWYQQSLDQGLQFLIQYYNGEERAKGNILERFSAQQFPDLHSELNLSSLELGDSALYFCASEPGQGGQSSYNEQFFGPGTRLTVL.

The gene calls are TRBV5-8 and TRBJ2-3, with D possibly matching TRBD2 (6 bases). Germline loops: CDR1 SGHTS, CDR2 YDEGEE. The CDR3 totals 17 residues. Between the trimmed V and J ends, which lost 4 bases and 2 bases, there was a span of 20 bases. CDR3 DNA: TGTGCCAGCAGCCCCCCGCCCGGGCGGGATATCACAGATACGCAGTATTTT. Translation gives CASSPPPGRDITDTQYF. Using reference TRBV5-8 and TRBJ2-3 for the parts outside the CDR3, the full variable domain is EAGVTQSPTHLIKTRGQQATLRCSPISGHTSVYWYQQALGLGLQFLLWYDEGEERNRGNFPPRFSGRQFPNYSSELNVNALELEDSALYLCASSPPPGRDITDTQYFGPGTRLTVL.

This chain connects TRBV2 to TRBJ2-7; 7 bases are shared with TRBD1. CDR3 length: 16 amino acids. Per the germline V gene, CDR1 is SNHLY and CDR2 is FYNNEI. Trimming removed 8 bases from V and 3 bases from J; junction bases left unmatched: 16. CDR3 coding DNA: TGTGCCAGCGATGGGCGACAGGGACGGACTTTCTACGAGCAGTACTTC. Translation: CASDGRQGRTFYEQYF.

This clonotype was detected ten times or more. The chain couples TRBV7-2 to TRBJ2-7; TRBD2 matches 15 bases. The trim removed 8 bases at V and 0 bases at J, leaving 8 bases unmatched. The CDR3 extends over 17 amino acids. Germline V CDR1 and CDR2: SGHTA, FQGNSA. The CDR3 loop reads CASGGLAGGPSSYEQYF. CDR3 DNA: TGTGCCAGCGGGGGACTAGCGGGGGGCCCGAGCTCCTACGAGCAGTACTTC.

V usage is TRBV29-1 and J usage is TRBJ1-1, with 8 bases lining up with TRBD1. This CDR3 region has 13 residues. Germline assignment: CDR1 SQVTM and CDR2 ANQGSEA. V shed 6 bases, J shed 3 bases, and the junction held 6 bases outside the gene matches. The CDR3 here is CSVQGVEHTEAFF. For the CDR3, the DNA is TGCAGCGTACAGGGGGTCGAGCACACTGAAGCTTTCTTT.

This clonotype was counted at least ten times. The chain employs TRBV7-8 and TRBJ2-7, with TRBD2 matching 14 bases. CDR1 is SGHVS and CDR2 is FQNEAQ in the germline V gene. The CDR3 runs to 16 residues. Trimming at V came to 4 bases and at J to 3 bases, leaving 5 bases not matched to a gene. The CDR3 bases are TGTGCCAGCAGCTACAGACTAGCGGGGGGGCTCTACGAGCAGTACTTC. Translation: CASSYRLAGGLYEQYF.